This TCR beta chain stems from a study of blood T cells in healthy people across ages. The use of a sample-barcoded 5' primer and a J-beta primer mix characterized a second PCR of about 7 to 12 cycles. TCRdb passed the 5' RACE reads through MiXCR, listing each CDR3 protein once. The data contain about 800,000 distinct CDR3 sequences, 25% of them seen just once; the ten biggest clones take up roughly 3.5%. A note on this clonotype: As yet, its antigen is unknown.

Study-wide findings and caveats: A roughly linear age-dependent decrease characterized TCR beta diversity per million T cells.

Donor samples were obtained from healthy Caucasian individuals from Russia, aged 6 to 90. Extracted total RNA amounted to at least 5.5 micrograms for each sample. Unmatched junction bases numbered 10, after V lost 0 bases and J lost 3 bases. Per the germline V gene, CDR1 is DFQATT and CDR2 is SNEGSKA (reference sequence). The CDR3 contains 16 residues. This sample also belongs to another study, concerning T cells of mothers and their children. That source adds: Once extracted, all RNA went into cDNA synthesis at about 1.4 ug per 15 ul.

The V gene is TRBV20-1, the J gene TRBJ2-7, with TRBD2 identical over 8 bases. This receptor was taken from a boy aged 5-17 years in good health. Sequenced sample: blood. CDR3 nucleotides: TGCAGTGCTAGAGATCTTCTTCAACTAGCGGTCTACGAGCAGTACTTC. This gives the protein CSARDLLQLAVYEQYF.